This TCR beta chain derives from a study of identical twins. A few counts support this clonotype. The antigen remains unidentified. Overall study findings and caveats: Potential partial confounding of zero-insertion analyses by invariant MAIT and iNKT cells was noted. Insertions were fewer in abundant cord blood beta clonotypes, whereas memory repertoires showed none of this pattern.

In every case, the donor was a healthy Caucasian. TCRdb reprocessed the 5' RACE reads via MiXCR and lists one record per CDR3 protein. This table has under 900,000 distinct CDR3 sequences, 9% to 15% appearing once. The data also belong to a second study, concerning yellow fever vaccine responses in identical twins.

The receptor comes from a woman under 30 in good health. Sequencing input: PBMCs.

The DNA of the CDR3 is TGCGCCAGCAGCCCGTCTATAGCGGGAGTGAGGGAGACCCAGTACTTC. It yields the protein CASSPSIAGVRETQYF. The V gene is TRBV4-1, the J gene TRBJ2-5; 9 nucleotides agree with TRBD2. Germline-derived CDR1 and CDR2 are MGHRA and YSYEKL. The CDR3 runs to 16 residues. The V and J ends lost 4 bases and 5 bases, in that order; junction bases with no gene match: 11.